These 13 T cell receptor beta chains originate from one sample sequenced in a study of tumor and adjacent non-tumor tissue in lung cancer. The template was RNA from unsorted bulk tissue. The normal lung tissue was taken more than 3 cm from the tumor edge. The library came from three nested PCR rounds adapted from ARM-PCR protocols. TCRdb fed the multiplex PCR reads into MiXCR, producing one record per CDR3 protein. The data show about 67,000 distinct CDR3 sequences, approximately 73% seen once. The sample comprised distant non-tumor lung tissue. The receptors derive from a man in his 60s with non-small cell lung cancer.

About this clonotype: At one end the junction does not follow the germline gene, possibly because of a read error. V gene TRBV11-2 combines with J gene TRBJ2-3; 7 bases agree with TRBD2. The CDR3 covers 18 residues. CDR1 SGHAT and CDR2 FQNNGV come from the germline V gene. The CDR3 here is CASGFDPSGTRSPDTQYF. The CDR3 DNA is TGTGCCAGCGGCTTTGACCCGAGCGGGACTCGGAGCCCAGATACGCAGTATTTT.

Concerning this clonotype: A read error is likely, as this CDR3 ends without the conserved phenylalanine or tryptophan. The rearrangement links TRBV11-3 to TRBJ2-3; D is perhaps TRBD2 (5 bases). Germline V lookup: CDR1 SGHNT, CDR2 YENEEA. There are 16 residues in the CDR3. The CDR3 sequence is CVSSSGLADSTYTQYL. The DNA of the CDR3 is TGTGTCAGCAGCTCCGGGCTAGCAGATAGTACATATACGCAGTATCTT.

As to this clonotype: At one of its ends the junction is not consistent with the germline gene, which may arise from a read error. V usage is TRBV7-3 and J usage is TRBJ1-3; D call uncertain. This CDR3 is built from 15 residues. CDR1 and CDR2 (germline): SGHTA, FQGTGA. The CDR3 DNA follows: TGTGCCAGCAGGTCTGGCGGATCCTCTGGAAACACCATATGTTTT. Protein sequence: CASRSGGSSGNTICF.

As regards this clonotype: A read error may explain this, as a much larger clone is one base away. The CDR3 does not close with the conserved phenylalanine or tryptophan, likely indicating a read error. The gene calls are TRBV11-2 and TRBJ1-2; D is unresolved. The CDR3 consists of 13 residues. Germline V gene data show CDR1 as SGHAT and CDR2 as FQNNGV. The CDR3 sequence is CANSLDWNYGYTS. For the CDR3, the DNA is TGTGCCAACAGCCTGGACTGGAACTATGGCTACACCTCC.

A remark on this clonotype: Since no conserved phenylalanine or tryptophan closes the CDR3, a read error is the likely cause. No DNA is shown, since the ends of the CDR3 on it are uncertain; the CDR3 is the one TCRdb lists. The chain has TRBV29-1 and TRBJ2-3; no DNA check was done on the table's D call, TRBD2. The CDR3 is 13 amino acids long, termini counted. Per the germline V gene, CDR1 is SQVTM and CDR2 is ANQGSEA. This CDR3 reads CSVTGGFTDTQYL.

Notes on this clonotype: One end of the junction is discordant with germline, which a read error may explain. The V and J genes are TRBV6-5 and TRBJ2-2, with TRBD1 matching over 8 bases. Germline V gives CDR1 MNHEY, CDR2 SVGAGI. This CDR3 is built from 17 residues. DNA for the CDR3: TGTGCCAGCAGTCCCCTACTCCAGGGGGCAATCACCGGGGAGCTATTTTTT. Its protein is CASSPLLQGAITGELFF.

V is TRBV29-1 and J is TRBJ1-4; D is possibly TRBD1 (5 bases). CDR1 and CDR2 (germline): SQVTM, ANQGSEA. This CDR3 spans 13 amino acids. The CDR3 DNA is TGCAACGTAACGGGACCGTCTAATGAAAAACTGTTTTTT. Translated: CNVTGPSNEKLFF.

This clonotype has ten or more counts. At one boundary the junction diverges from the germline segment, which might be a read error. This chain joins TRBV6-1 and TRBJ2-1; D remains unclear. This CDR3 has 15 amino acids. Germline V gene data show CDR1 as MNHNS and CDR2 as SASEGT. CDR3 protein: CASSEAASAYSEQFF. The CDR3 region has the DNA TGTGCCAGCAGTGAAGCGGCGTCCGCGTACAGTGAGCAGTTCTTC.

Regarding this clonotype: The junction departs from the called germline gene at one end, perhaps through a read error. This chain joins TRBV12-3 or TRBV12-4 and TRBJ2-5; no clear D gene. This CDR3 has 13 residues. CDR3 loop: CASSSSLQETQYF. The CDR3 DNA sequence: TGTGCCAGCAGTTCATCCCTCCAGGAGACCCAATACTTC.

This clonotype showed up many times. The J gene is TRBJ2-3, the V gene TRBV6-6; D may be TRBD1 (6 bases). Per the germline V gene, CDR1 is MNHNY and CDR2 is SVGAGI (reference sequence). There are 14 residues in the CDR3. Trimming took 5 bases from V and 2 from J, leaving 11 bases between them. The CDR3 region is CASSAQGHTDTQYF. The CDR3 bases are TGTGCCAGCAGTGCCCAGGGACACACAGATACGCAGTATTTT.

Remarks on this clonotype: Because it lacks the conserved phenylalanine or tryptophan at the end, this CDR3 is likely a read error. The V and J genes are TRBV6-2 or TRBV6-3 and TRBJ2-1, with D tentatively TRBD2 (6 bases). The germline CDR1 and CDR2 sequences are MNHEY and SVGEGT. The CDR3 is 16 residues long. With 8 bases removed from V and 6 bases from J, the gap between germline ends came to 23 bases. The CDR3 reads CASSPVGLAGPNEQFL. In DNA form, the CDR3 reads TGTGCCAGCTCACCCGTGGGACTGGCGGGACCCAATGAGCAGTTCCTC.

Note on this clonotype: Possible read error: a much larger clone is one base away. The chain uses TRBV5-1 and TRBJ2-7; 7 bases align to TRBD1. Germline CDR1 reads SGHRS; CDR2 reads YFSETQ. The CDR3 contains 14 residues. CDR3 DNA: TGCGCCAGCAGCGATCCGACAGGGAGTGACGAGCAGCACTTC. Protein product: CASSDPTGSDEQHF.

With respect to this clonotype: This is likely a read error, given that the CDR3 carries no conserved phenylalanine or tryptophan at its end. The chain links TRBV20-1 to TRBJ2-1; D possibly corresponds to TRBD2 (6 bases). CDR3 size: 11 residues. The V end was cut by 4 bases, the J end by 9 bases, with 10 bases between. The germline gives CDR1 DFQATT, CDR2 SNEGSKA (reference sequence). The CDR3 region is CSAIMGGEQFV. The CDR3 bases are TGCAGTGCTATTATGGGGGGTGAGCAGTTCGTC.